The 26 T cell receptor beta chains below all came from one sample that was sequenced in a study of cytomegalovirus exposure and HLA in healthy donors. A multiplex PCR was run with 60 Vbeta primers and 13 Jbeta primers. The protocol was immunoSEQ multiplex PCR, while the TCRdb copy is restricted to in-frame clones and leaves out a portion. Of 200,000 or so clones in the sample, over 75% were seen once. The sample comprised PBMCs. The origin of the receptors is a man aged 18 to 30 in good health and CMV-seronegative.

The rearrangement joins TRBV5-6 to TRBJ2-3, with D maybe TRBD2 (7 bases). The germline gives CDR1 SGHDT, CDR2 YYEEEE. The CDR3 totals 15 residues. The germline V and J ends were trimmed by 6 bases and 5 bases, with 19 bases remaining between them. Here the CDR3 reads CASKLQGGALDTQYF. Written as DNA, the CDR3 is TGTGCCAGCAAGCTACAAGGGGGGGCTTTAGATACGCAGTATTTT.

This chain joins TRBV27 and TRBJ2-7; D may be TRBD1 (6 bases). Germline CDR1 reads MNHEY; CDR2 reads SMNVEV (reference sequence). The CDR3 has 14 amino acids. Trimming removed 5 bases at V and 3 bases at J, with 14 bases between. The CDR3 loop is CASSIERGSYEQYF. The CDR3 DNA reads TGTGCCAGCAGTATAGAGAGGGGGAGCTACGAGCAGTACTTC.

The CDR3: CATSRDFGGGHTDTQYF. The CDR3, as DNA: TGTGCCACCAGCAGAGATTTCGGGGGGGGTCACACAGATACGCAGTATTTT. The chain employs TRBV15 and TRBJ2-3, with 8 bases that match TRBD2. Germline V CDR1 and CDR2: LNHNV, YYDKDF (reference sequence). The CDR3 consists of 17 residues. Trimming removed 0 bases from V and 2 bases from J; junction bases left unmatched: 7.

This clone was counted between two and nine times. V and J are TRBV6-1 and TRBJ1-5; D not certain. The CDR3 sequence is 14 residues long. Germline CDR1 and CDR2: MNHNS and SASEGT. V lost 7 bases, J lost 1 base, and 11 bases lay in between. The CDR3 DNA reads TGTGCCAGCATCACCGGTACGAGCAATCAGCCCCAGCATTTT. This sequence encodes CASITGTSNQPQHF.

This chain uses TRBV9 with TRBJ1-2, with 7 bases aligning to TRBD1. Germline V gene sequence: CDR1 SGDLS, CDR2 YYNGEE. This CDR3 region has 15 residues. Trimming removed 4 bases from V and 1 base from J; junction bases left unmatched: 7. DNA of the CDR3: TGTGCCAGCAGCCCCAGACAGGGAAGTAACTATGGCTACACCTTC. As protein: CASSPRQGSNYGYTF.

The gene calls are TRBV28 and TRBJ2-7; 7 nucleotides align to TRBD1. This CDR3 region has 15 residues. Germline V lookup: CDR1 MDHEN, CDR2 SYDVKM. Unmatched junction bases numbered 9, after V lost 5 bases and J lost 2 bases. The CDR3 sequence is CASSLTGVRPYEQYF. The CDR3 DNA is TGTGCCAGCAGTCTAACAGGGGTTAGACCCTACGAGCAGTACTTC. The full variable domain, completed using reference TRBV28 and TRBJ2-7, is DVKVTQSSRYLVKRTGEKVFLECVQDMDHENMFWYRQDPGLGLRLIYFSYDVKMKEKGDIPEGYSVSREKKERFSLILESASTNQTSMYLCASSLTGVRPYEQYFGPGTRLTVT.

The chain employs TRBV5-1 and TRBJ1-1; D may be TRBD1 (6 bases). The CDR3 totals 16 residues. Trimming cost V 6 bases and J 4 bases, with 22 bases left between them. CDR1 is SGHRS and CDR2 is YFSETQ in the germline V gene. The CDR3 protein is CASKPSAGVLSTEAFF. The CDR3 nucleotides are TGCGCCAGCAAACCCTCGGCAGGGGTCCTGAGCACTGAAGCTTTCTTT.

This chain uses TRBV4-1 with TRBJ2-1; D not resolved. The ends were cut back, 0 bases at V and 3 bases at J, with 21 bases in the middle. The CDR3 has 19 amino acids. Germline CDR1 MGHRA, CDR2 YSYEKL. The CDR3 DNA reads TGCGCCAGCAGCCAAGATCCCACAACCGAAAATTCCCTCTACAATGAGCAGTTCTTC. Its protein product is CASSQDPTTENSLYNEQFF.

The rearrangement links TRBV30 to TRBJ2-7; TRBD1 aligns across 8 bases. This CDR3 is 15 amino acids long. The trim removed 3 bases at V and 2 bases at J, leaving 9 bases unmatched. The V gene's germline CDR1 is GTSNPN and CDR2 SVGIG (reference sequence). CDR3 in amino acids: CAWRDRVRATYEQYF. CDR3 DNA sequence: TGTGCCTGGAGGGACAGGGTGCGGGCAACCTACGAGCAGTACTTC.

The J gene is TRBJ2-3, the V gene TRBV2; tentative D call: TRBD1 (6 bases). Germline V CDR1 and CDR2: SNHLY, FYNNEI. V was trimmed by 5 bases and J by 1 base, leaving 10 bases between them. CDR3 length: 14 residues. This CDR3 is CASSLQGGTDTQYF. CDR3 DNA sequence: TGTGCCAGCAGTCTACAGGGAGGCACAGATACGCAGTATTTT.

V gene TRBV5-1 combines with J gene TRBJ2-2; possibly TRBD2 for D (6 bases). CDR1 and CDR2 from the germline V gene are SGHRS and YFSETQ. The CDR3 loop spans 14 amino acids. V lost 0 bases and J lost 7, with 10 bases in between. The CDR3: CASSLGREDGELFF. The CDR3 DNA follows: TGCGCCAGCAGCTTGGGTAGGGAGGACGGGGAGCTGTTTTTT. The whole variable domain, filled in from reference TRBV5-1 and TRBJ2-2, reads KAGVTQTPRYLIKTRGQQVTLSCSPISGHRSVSWYQQTPGQGLQFLFEYFSETQRNKGNFPGRFSGRQFSNSRSEMNVSTLELGDSALYLCASSLGREDGELFFGEGSRLTVL.

The J gene is TRBJ2-6, the V gene TRBV11-3; 8 positions agree with TRBD1. The V segment lost 8 bases and the J segment 1 base; nucleotides outside the gene matches: 1. Germline CDR1 is SGHNT and CDR2 is YENEEA. The CDR3 covers 14 residues. DNA of the CDR3: TGTGCCAGCGGACAGGGATCTGGGGCCAACGTCCTGACTTTC. Protein product: CASGQGSGANVLTF.

This clone occurred many times. The V gene is TRBV27, the J gene TRBJ1-1; D call uncertain. Trimming shortened V by 2 bases and J by 6 bases, and 10 bases separated the two germline ends. CDR1 is MNHEY, CDR2 SMNVEV, per germline (reference sequence). The CDR3 spans 13 residues. CDR3 amino acids: CASSLRGSSEAFF. The CDR3 DNA is TGTGCCAGCAGTTTACGAGGGAGTTCTGAAGCTTTCTTT.

The gene calls are TRBV28 and TRBJ1-5, with TRBD1 as a possible D gene (6 bases). Looked up from germline, CDR1 is MDHEN and CDR2 is SYDVKM. The CDR3 has 13 residues. With 4 bases removed from V and 5 bases from J, the gap between germline ends came to 9 bases. The CDR3: CASSSTGYQPQHF. For the CDR3, the DNA is TGTGCCAGCAGTTCTACAGGGTATCAGCCCCAGCATTTT.

This chain uses TRBV18 with TRBJ1-1; 10 bases align to TRBD1. The trim removed 3 bases at V and 5 bases at J, leaving 9 bases unmatched. CDR3 size: 16 residues. Germline V gives CDR1 KGHSH, CDR2 LQKENI. The DNA for the CDR3 is TGTGCCAGCTCACCTGGGGCAAGGACAGGGGGGACTGAAGCTTTCTTT. Protein product: CASSPGARTGGTEAFF.

As to this clone: The sample carries other DNA sequences with the same CDR3. This chain links TRBV19 with TRBJ2-5; no clear D. CDR3 length: 13 amino acids. V was pared by 1 base and J by 1 base, with 4 bases between. Looked up from germline, CDR1 is LNHDA and CDR2 is SQIVND (reference sequence). The CDR3, as DNA: TGTGCCAGTAGTATAGGCAGCCAAGAGACCCAGTACTTC. Translating gives CASSIGSQETQYF.

This clone was picked up a small number of times. The chain uses TRBV5-1 and TRBJ1-1, with a weak D call TRBD1 (6 bases). The CDR3 length is 14 residues. The V end lost 4 bases, the J end lost 4 bases, and 14 bases lay between the germline ends. Germline V gene data show CDR1 as SGHRS and CDR2 as YFSETQ. The CDR3 DNA sequence: TGCGCCAGCAGCCCTGAGGGGGGGCGCACTGAAGCTTTCTTT. Protein: CASSPEGGRTEAFF.

This clone was seen more than once but under ten times. The chain recombines TRBV27 with TRBJ2-2, with a weak D call TRBD2 (5 bases). V lost 2 bases and J lost 5, with 9 bases in between. Germline values: CDR1 MNHEY, CDR2 SMNVEV (reference sequence). The CDR3 sequence is 14 residues long. For the CDR3, the DNA is TGTGCCAGCAGTTTAGTACTAGGAACCGGGGAGCTGTTTTTT. Its protein is CASSLVLGTGELFF.

The CDR3 loop is CASSETTSFATQYF. The CDR3, as DNA: TGTGCCAGCAGTGAGACGACTAGCTTTGCTACGCAGTATTTT. The chain employs TRBV6-1 and TRBJ2-3; 7 bases are shared with TRBD2. The CDR3 sequence is 14 residues long. The junction had 8 bases not matched to a gene; V was cut back by 3 bases and J by 8 bases. Germline CDR1 and CDR2: MNHNS and SASEGT.

The V and J genes are TRBV5-6 and TRBJ2-5, with TRBD2 identical over 10 bases. TRBJ2-7 explains the end of the DNA better; the J call may be wrong. This CDR3 is built from 16 residues. The germline CDR1 and CDR2 sequences are SGHDT and YYEEEE. The DNA for the CDR3 is TGTGCCAGCAGCTTTCGGACTAGCGGTACCTCCTACGAGCAGTACTTC. This gives the protein CASSFRTSGTSYEQYF.

The CDR3 DNA follows: TGTGCCTGGAGTCAGGACACGAACACTGAAGCTTTCTTT. Translation gives CAWSQDTNTEAFF. V usage is TRBV30 and J usage is TRBJ1-1; tentative D call: TRBD1 (5 bases). Trimming stripped 2 bases from V and 1 base from J, with 8 bases between. The CDR3 is 13 residues long. CDR1 and CDR2 (germline): GTSNPN, SVGIG (reference sequence). Looking up the rest from reference TRBV30 and TRBJ1-1 gives the full variable domain: SQTIHQWPATLVQPVGSPLSLECTVEGTSNPNLYWYRQAAGRGLQLLFYSVGIGQISSEVPQNLSASRPQDRQFILSSKKLLLSDSGFYLCAWSQDTNTEAFFGQGTRLTVV.

The rearrangement uses TRBV19 and TRBJ1-5; D gene ambiguous. V was trimmed by 5 bases and J by 4 bases, leaving 21 bases between them. Germline V gene lookup returns CDR1 LNHDA and CDR2 SQIVND (reference sequence). The CDR3 covers 17 residues. The CDR3 loop is CASSLLAGGSSNQPQHF. The CDR3, as DNA: TGTGCCAGTAGTTTACTGGCGGGAGGAAGTTCTAATCAGCCCCAGCATTTT.

V and J are TRBV6-5 and TRBJ2-1, with 12 bases that match TRBD2. There are 16 residues in the CDR3. The junction had 7 bases not matched to a gene; V was cut back by 4 bases and J by 6 bases. Per the germline V gene, CDR1 is MNHEY and CDR2 is SVGAGI. CDR3 in DNA: TGTGCCAGCAGTTCTTTGACTAGCGGGAGTCTCAATGAGCAGTTCTTC. Residues: CASSSLTSGSLNEQFF.

The chain recombines TRBV5-1 with TRBJ1-4; 9 nucleotides match TRBD1. Per germline, CDR1 SGHRS and CDR2 YFSETQ. The junction had 7 bases not matched to a gene; V was cut back by 4 bases and J by 0 bases. The CDR3 is made up of 17 amino acids. The CDR3 nucleotides read TGCGCCAGCAGCCTCGGACAGGGGTCTGCAACTAATGAAAAACTGTTTTTT. It is translated as CASSLGQGSATNEKLFF.

The gene calls are TRBV9 and TRBJ2-1; 10 nucleotides agree with TRBD2. The germline V gene has CDR1 SGDLS and CDR2 YYNGEE. After removal of 3 bases from V and 5 bases from J, the junction contained 11 bases not matched to a gene. This CDR3 has 17 residues. The CDR3 DNA sequence: TGTGCCAGCAGCGGACTAGCGGGTCAGCGTACCCACAATGAGCAGTTCTTC. Residues: CASSGLAGQRTHNEQFF.

This clone was counted between two and nine times. This chain connects TRBV2 to TRBJ1-1; tentatively, D is TRBD1 (6 bases). Germline V gene data show CDR1 as SNHLY and CDR2 as FYNNEI. The length of the CDR3 is 13 residues. Trimming cost V 5 bases and J 5 bases, with 12 bases left between them. The CDR3, as DNA: TGTGCCAGCAGTAAGAGGCAGGGGACTGAAGCTTTCTTT. It codes for CASSKRQGTEAFF.